This paragraph reports one TCR beta chain. Its antigen is unknown. The identical CDR3 is also encoded by other nucleotide sequences in the sample. Assay version v3.0 of immunoSEQ was used, and it was run at survey level. The table came from immunoSEQ multiplex PCR; TCRdb's copy has only in-frame clones and leaves some out. This sample carries more than 35,000 clones, 90% to 95% of them seen once, and the ten largest clones take 2.7%. This specimen belongs to a study of long-term antiretroviral therapy in people with HIV. The study's findings and limits: Whereas controls had wider CDR3 length ranges, HIV repertoires had narrower ones. Every time point showed a repertoire led by clones expanded before ART.

Germline CDR1 reads SGHRS; CDR2 reads YFSETQ. The CDR3 covers 15 residues. The ends were cut back, 0 bases at V and 0 bases at J, with 7 bases in the middle. The receptor was derived from a woman aged 45-65 years with HIV. The specimen was unsorted PBMCs, collected 3.7 years after starting antiretroviral therapy. V usage is TRBV5-1 and J usage is TRBJ1-3; D ambiguous. The CDR3 nucleotides are TGCGCCAGCAGCTTGGTCGGGAGCTCTGGAAACACCATATATTTT. Amino acid sequence: CASSLVGSSGNTIYF.